This T cell receptor beta chain was captured by sequencing in a study of patients and donors after allogeneic stem cell transplantation. Trimming pared 5 bases from V and 9 bases from J, leaving 14 bases between. The CDR3 sequence is 13 residues long. TCRdb reanalysed the RT-PCR reads using MiXCR and keeps one entry per CDR3 protein. The repertoire holds approximately 170,000 distinct CDR3 sequences, with approximately 22% as singletons. The TCR originated in a human donor who was either an allogeneic HSCT recipient or a stem cell or donor lymphocyte infusion donor (not recorded which). It is not recorded whose cells these are; they may come from a transplant donor. The J gene is TRBJ1-5, the V gene TRBV12-3 or TRBV12-4; D gene unclear. The sample was blood, either unsorted or a sorted T cell fraction (not recorded which). In DNA form, the CDR3 reads TGTGCCAGCAGTCCCTCTCCTTCCGGGCCCCAGCATTTT. Encoded protein: CASSPSPSGPQHF.